This T cell receptor (beta chain) originates from a study of cytomegalovirus exposure and HLA in healthy donors. Overall study results and limits: Presence/absence analyses supposed approximately even sequencing depth among donors. Whilst most TCR sequences proved rare, a subset of public TCRs occurred across many donors.

As to this clone: The antigen is not known.

Researchers ran the PCR with 60 Vbeta and 13 Jbeta primers. Here immunoSEQ multiplex PCR was the method, and the copy in TCRdb shows in-frame clones only, minus some. The table records under 200,000 clones, about 85% of them present only once. The V and J ends lost 7 bases and 3 bases respectively, with 7 bases between them. The CDR3 sequence is 11 residues long. The germline V gene encodes CDR1 MGHRA and CDR2 YSYEKL. The V and J genes are TRBV4-1 and TRBJ2-7; D possibly corresponds to TRBD1 (5 bases). Input material: PBMCs. This TCR derives from a male donor in good health and CMV-seropositive. CDR3 sequence reads: CASKGNYEQYF. In DNA, the CDR3 is TGCGCCAGCAAGGGGAACTACGAGCAGTACTTC.